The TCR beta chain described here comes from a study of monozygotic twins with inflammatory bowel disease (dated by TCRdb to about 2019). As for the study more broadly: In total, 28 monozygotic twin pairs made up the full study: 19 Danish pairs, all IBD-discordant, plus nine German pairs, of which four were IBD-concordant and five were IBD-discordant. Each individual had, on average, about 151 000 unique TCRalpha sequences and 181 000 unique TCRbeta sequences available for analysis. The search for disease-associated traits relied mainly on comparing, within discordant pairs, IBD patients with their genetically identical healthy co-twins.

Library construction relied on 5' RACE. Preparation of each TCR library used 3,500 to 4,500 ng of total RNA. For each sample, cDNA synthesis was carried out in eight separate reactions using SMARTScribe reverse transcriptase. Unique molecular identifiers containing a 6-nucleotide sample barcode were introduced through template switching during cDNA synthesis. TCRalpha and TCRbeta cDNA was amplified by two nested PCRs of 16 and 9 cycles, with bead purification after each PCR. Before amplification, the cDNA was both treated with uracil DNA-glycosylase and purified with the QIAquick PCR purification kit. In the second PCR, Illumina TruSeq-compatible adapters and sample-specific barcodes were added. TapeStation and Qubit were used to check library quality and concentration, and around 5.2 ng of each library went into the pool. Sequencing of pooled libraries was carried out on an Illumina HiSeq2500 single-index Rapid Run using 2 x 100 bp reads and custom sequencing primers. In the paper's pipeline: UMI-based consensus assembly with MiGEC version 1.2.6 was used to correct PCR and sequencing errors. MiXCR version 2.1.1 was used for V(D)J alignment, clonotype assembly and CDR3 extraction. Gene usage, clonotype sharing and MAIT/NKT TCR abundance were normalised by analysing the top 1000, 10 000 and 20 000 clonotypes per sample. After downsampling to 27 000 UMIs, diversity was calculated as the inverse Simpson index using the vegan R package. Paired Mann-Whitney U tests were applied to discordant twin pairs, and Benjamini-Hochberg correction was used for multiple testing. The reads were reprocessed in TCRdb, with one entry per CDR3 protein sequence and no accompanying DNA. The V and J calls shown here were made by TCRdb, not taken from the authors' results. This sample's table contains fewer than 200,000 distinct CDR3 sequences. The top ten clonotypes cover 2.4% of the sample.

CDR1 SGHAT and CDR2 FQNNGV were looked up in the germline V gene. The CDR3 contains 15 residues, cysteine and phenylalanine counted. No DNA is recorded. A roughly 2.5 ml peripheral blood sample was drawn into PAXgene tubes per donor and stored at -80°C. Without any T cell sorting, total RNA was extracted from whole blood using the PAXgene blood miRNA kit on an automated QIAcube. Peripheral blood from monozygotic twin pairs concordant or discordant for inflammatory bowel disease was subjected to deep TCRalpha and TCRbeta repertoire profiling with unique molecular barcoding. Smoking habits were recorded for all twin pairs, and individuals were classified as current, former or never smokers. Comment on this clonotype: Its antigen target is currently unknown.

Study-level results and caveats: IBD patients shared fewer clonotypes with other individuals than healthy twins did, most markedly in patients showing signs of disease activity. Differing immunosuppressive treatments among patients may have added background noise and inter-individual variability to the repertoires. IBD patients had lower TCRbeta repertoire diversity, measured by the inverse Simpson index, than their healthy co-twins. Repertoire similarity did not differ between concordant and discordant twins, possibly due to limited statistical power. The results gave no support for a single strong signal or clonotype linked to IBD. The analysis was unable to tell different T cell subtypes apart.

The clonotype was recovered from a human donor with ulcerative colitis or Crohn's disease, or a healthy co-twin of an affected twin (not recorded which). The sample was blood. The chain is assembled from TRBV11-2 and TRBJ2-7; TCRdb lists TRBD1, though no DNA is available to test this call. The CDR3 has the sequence CASSQDAGGSYEQYF.